Listed here are 32 T cell receptor beta chains from one sample, sequenced in a study of blood T cell repertoires in COVID-19. Assay: immunoSEQ multiplex PCR; the TCRdb copy retains only in-frame clones and omits some. The repertoire holds 250,000 to 400,000 clones, around 87% seen once, with about 5% in the top ten. Sequenced input: PBMCs or T cells enriched from blood (not recorded which). The receptors were gathered from a woman younger than 45 who had recovered from COVID-19.

V and J are TRBV5-4 and TRBJ2-5, with 11 bases lining up with TRBD1. The V and J ends lost 5 bases and 5 bases, in that order; junction bases with no gene match: 11. The CDR3 consists of 16 residues. CDR1 and CDR2 (germline): SGHNT, YYREEE (reference sequence). In DNA form, the CDR3 reads TGTGCCAGCAGTCTCCGGGACAGGGGGATTGGGGAGACCCAGTACTTC. The encoded protein is CASSLRDRGIGETQYF.

A word on this clone: This CDR3 is also generated by other DNA sequences in the sample. The chain is built from TRBV5-1 and TRBJ1-6, with D tentatively TRBD1 (5 bases). V was pared by 0 bases and J by 7 bases, with 11 bases between. The length of the CDR3 is 15 residues. Germline V lookup: CDR1 SGHRS, CDR2 YFSETQ. The CDR3 DNA is TGCGCCAGCAGCTTGGGAGGGACTGACAATTCACCCCTCCACTTT. Translation gives CASSLGGTDNSPLHF.

The rearrangement uses TRBV19 and TRBJ1-2, with 12 nucleotides matching TRBD1. V trimming: 5 bases; J trimming: 4 bases; junction bases outside the gene matches: 5. This CDR3 has 15 amino acids. The V gene's germline CDR1 is LNHDA and CDR2 SQIVND (reference sequence). The CDR3 is CASSGGQGAGYGYTF. The CDR3 nucleotides are TGTGCCAGTAGTGGGGGACAGGGGGCTGGCTATGGCTACACCTTC.

The chain joins TRBV24-1 to TRBJ2-2, with TRBD1 identical over 10 bases. J was trimmed by 5 bases and V by 7 bases; bases with no gene match: 9. Germline V gives CDR1 KGHDR, CDR2 SFDVKD. The CDR3 is 16 amino acids. The CDR3 coding sequence is TGTGCCACCAGGCGATCCGGGACAGGGGATACCGGGGAGCTGTTTTTT. This translates into CATRRSGTGDTGELFF.

The chain is built from TRBV5-6 and TRBJ2-3, with D possibly being TRBD1 (5 bases). Germline assignment: CDR1 SGHDT and CDR2 YYEEEE. This CDR3 contains 14 residues. V was cut by 5 bases and J by 1 base, with 11 bases left in between. CDR3 nucleotides: TGTGCCAGCAGGGGAACAGGAGGCACAGATACGCAGTATTTT. Translated, it gives CASRGTGGTDTQYF.

This chain connects TRBV29-1 to TRBJ1-4; tentative D call: TRBD1 (6 bases). Germline V CDR1 and CDR2: SQVTM, ANQGSEA. Trimming stripped 7 bases from V and 0 bases from J, with 12 bases between. This CDR3 region has 14 residues. DNA for the CDR3: TGCAGCGCAGCAGGGGATGCAACTAATGAAAAACTGTTTTTT. It codes for CSAAGDATNEKLFF.

The chain joins TRBV28 to TRBJ1-2; 8 bases agree with TRBD1. The trim removed 6 bases at V and 4 bases at J, leaving 7 bases unmatched. Germline V gives CDR1 MDHEN, CDR2 SYDVKM. This CDR3 is built from 14 residues. This chain's CDR3 is CASSSGQGPYGYTF. CDR3 nucleotides: TGTGCCAGCAGCTCAGGACAGGGACCCTATGGCTACACCTTC.

This chain links TRBV12-3 or TRBV12-4 with TRBJ2-1; 7 positions agree with TRBD2. V was clipped by 8 bases and J by 6 bases; unmatched bases: 7. CDR3 size: 13 residues. For the CDR3, the DNA is TGTGCCAGCGCGCGGACTAGGTTCAATGAGCAGTTCTTC. Translated, it gives CASARTRFNEQFF.

The chain recombines TRBV12-3 or TRBV12-4 with TRBJ2-7; perhaps TRBD1 as D (6 bases). The CDR3 totals 13 residues. V lost 2 bases and J 7 bases, leaving 12 bases between the germline ends. The CDR3 reads CASSLTGLGEQYF. The CDR3 nucleotides read TGTGCCAGCAGTTTAACAGGGTTGGGTGAGCAGTACTTC.

This clone was found a few times. The chain has TRBV2 and TRBJ1-2, with a tentative D call TRBD1 (6 bases). V lost 1 base and J lost 6, with 12 bases in between. Germline loops: CDR1 SNHLY, CDR2 FYNNEI. The CDR3 runs to 14 residues. CDR3 nucleotides: TGTGCCAGCAGTGAAGGTCGAGACAGGCATGGCTACACCTTC. It yields the protein CASSEGRDRHGYTF.

The chain joins TRBV28 to TRBJ1-4; 8 nucleotides match TRBD1. This CDR3 spans 16 amino acids. The V segment lost 3 bases and the J segment 4 bases; nucleotides outside the gene matches: 7. CDR1 MDHEN and CDR2 SYDVKM come from the germline V gene. The CDR3 coding sequence is TGTGCCAGCAGTTTCTGGACAGGGTCACATAATGAAAAACTGTTTTTT. This codes for CASSFWTGSHNEKLFF.

V usage is TRBV30 and J usage is TRBJ1-5; TRBD1 matches at 9 bases. Germline V gives CDR1 GTSNPN, CDR2 SVGIG (reference sequence). V was clipped by 1 base and J by 5 bases; unmatched bases: 3. The CDR3 runs 14 residues. CDR3 sequence reads: CAWSGGQGYQPQHF. The CDR3 DNA sequence: TGTGCCTGGAGTGGGGGACAGGGTTATCAGCCCCAGCATTTT.

The chain carries TRBV5-4 and TRBJ2-1; 12 bases align to TRBD1. V shed 4 bases and J 7 bases; nucleotides not matched to a gene: 6. CDR1 and CDR2 (germline): SGHNT, YYREEE (reference sequence). The CDR3 runs to 15 residues. The DNA of the CDR3 is TGTGCCAGCAGCCCAGGGACAGGGGGCTGGAATGAGCAGTTCTTC. Its translation: CASSPGTGGWNEQFF.

The rearrangement joins TRBV5-1 to TRBJ1-6; 7 bases are shared with TRBD1. Germline V lookup: CDR1 SGHRS, CDR2 YFSETQ. The CDR3 is 15 amino acids. The trim removed 3 bases at V and 2 bases at J, leaving 2 bases unmatched. This CDR3 is CASSSGQTYNSPLHF. CDR3 DNA sequence: TGCGCCAGCAGCTCGGGACAGACCTATAATTCACCCCTCCACTTT.

The chain carries TRBV15 and TRBJ1-2; D perhaps matches TRBD1 (5 bases). V was clipped by 5 bases and J by 8 bases, with 12 bases between them. This CDR3 region has 12 residues. Germline CDR1 LNHNV, CDR2 YYDKDF (reference sequence). The CDR3 DNA reads as TGTGCCACCAGCTATAAAAGGGGCGGCTACACCTTC. It yields the protein CATSYKRGGYTF.

CDR3 residues: CAWKGGTANTGELFF. CDR3 in DNA: TGTGCCTGGAAAGGAGGGACAGCGAACACCGGGGAGCTGTTTTTT. The V call is TRBV30, the J call TRBJ2-2; TRBD1 is a possible D gene (7 bases). CDR3 length: 15 amino acids. Germline values: CDR1 GTSNPN, CDR2 SVGIG (reference sequence). V was shortened by 4 bases and J by 0 bases, with 12 bases between the two germline ends.

The chain links TRBV28 to TRBJ2-7; D might be TRBD1 (6 bases). Germline-derived CDR1 and CDR2 are MDHEN and SYDVKM. The CDR3 extends over 14 amino acids. V lost 6 bases to trimming and J lost 4 bases, with 16 bases between them. The CDR3 DNA is TGTGCCAGCAGGCCCACTGTCAGGGGTTACGAGCAGTACTTC. This gives the protein CASRPTVRGYEQYF.

The chain employs TRBV7-2 and TRBJ1-1, with a possible D match to TRBD1 (5 bases). CDR3 length equals 14 residues. Deletions cut 3 bases from V and 1 base from J, with 9 bases between. CDR1 and CDR2 (germline): SGHTA, FQGNSA. The CDR3 sequence: CASSFSTANTEAFF. DNA of the CDR3: TGTGCCAGCAGCTTCTCGACAGCGAACACTGAAGCTTTCTTT.

The gene calls are TRBV27 and TRBJ2-1; perhaps TRBD2 as D (6 bases). From germline, CDR1 is MNHEY and CDR2 SMNVEV (reference sequence). CDR3 length: 13 amino acids. DNA of the CDR3: TGTGCGAGCCGGGACTCGTCCTACAATGAGCAGTTCTTC. This codes for CASRDSSYNEQFF.

The J gene is TRBJ2-3, the V gene TRBV19, with 10 bases identical to TRBD1. From germline, CDR1 is LNHDA and CDR2 SQIVND (reference sequence). The CDR3 contains 15 residues. Trimming removed 3 bases from V and 8 bases from J; junction bases left unmatched: 8. The CDR3 reads CASSIRTGGSGTQYF. The CDR3 nucleotides read TGTGCCAGTAGTATCAGGACAGGGGGTTCGGGTACGCAGTATTTT. The full variable domain, in which reference TRBV19 and TRBJ2-3 provide the parts outside the CDR3, is DGGITQSPKYLFRKEGQNVTLSCEQNLNHDAMYWYRQDPGQGLRLIYYSQIVNDFQKGDIAEGYSVSREKKESFPLTVTSAQKNPTAFYLCASSIRTGGSGTQYFGPGTRLTVL.

This chain uses TRBV5-8 with TRBJ2-3; D gene uncertain. Germline V gene lookup returns CDR1 SGHTS and CDR2 YDEGEE. This CDR3 has 15 amino acids. The germline V and J ends were trimmed by 1 base and 5 bases, with 14 bases remaining between them. CDR3 sequence: CASSLLLGLGDTQYF. The CDR3 coding sequence is TGTGCCAGCAGCTTGCTTCTGGGCTTGGGAGATACGCAGTATTTT.

The chain links TRBV5-6 to TRBJ1-1, with D unresolved. Trimming left V 0 bases short and J 3 bases short, with 18 bases between. The V gene's germline CDR1 is SGHDT and CDR2 YYEEEE. This CDR3 has 17 residues. The CDR3 here is CASSLDRPLERDTEAFF. The CDR3 DNA is TGTGCCAGCAGCTTGGACCGTCCTCTAGAGAGGGACACTGAAGCTTTCTTT.

The gene calls are TRBV12-3 or TRBV12-4 and TRBJ1-2, with a tentative D call TRBD1 (5 bases). Between the trimmed V and J ends, which lost 8 bases and 6 bases, there was a span of 13 bases. The CDR3 sequence is 12 residues long. CDR3 sequence reads: CASGKGPNGYTF. The CDR3 DNA is TGTGCCAGCGGGAAGGGGCCCAATGGCTACACCTTC.

The rearrangement links TRBV19 to TRBJ1-2; D is possibly TRBD1 (6 bases). The germline V and J ends were trimmed by 5 bases and 8 bases, with 21 bases remaining between them. Germline V CDR1 and CDR2: LNHDA, SQIVND (reference sequence). CDR3 length: 15 amino acids. In DNA, the CDR3 is TGTGCCAGTAGTTTCCACAGGGCTTCGTCTGAGGGCTACACCTTC. Translating it yields CASSFHRASSEGYTF.

On this clone itself: Other DNA sequences within the sample encode an identical CDR3. The chain couples TRBV7-9 to TRBJ2-2; D gene ambiguous. The CDR3 loop spans 12 amino acids. The germline CDR1 and CDR2 sequences are SEHNR and FQNEAQ (reference sequence). Deletions cut 5 bases from V and 2 bases from J, with 3 bases between. CDR3 region: CASSLNTGELFF. The CDR3 DNA sequence: TGTGCCAGCAGCCTAAACACCGGGGAGCTGTTTTTT.

The chain is built from TRBV3-1 (or the pseudogene TRBV3-2) and TRBJ2-3; D may be TRBD2 (6 bases). V dropped 4 bases and J dropped 0 bases, with 14 bases sitting between them. The CDR3 is 16 amino acids. Germline values: CDR1 LGHDT, CDR2 YNNKEL (reference sequence). The CDR3 spells CASSLGLTHSTDTQYF. The CDR3 DNA reads as TGTGCCAGCAGCCTGGGACTGACCCATAGCACAGATACGCAGTATTTT.

The chain has TRBV7-8 and TRBJ2-7; D might be TRBD1 (6 bases). CDR3 length: 13 residues. With 8 bases removed from V and 2 bases from J, the gap between germline ends came to 13 bases. CDR1 and CDR2 from the germline V gene are SGHVS and FQNEAQ. The CDR3 nucleotides read TGTGCCAGCGCTACAGGGCCGGCCTACGAGCAGTACTTC. This codes for CASATGPAYEQYF.

The CDR3: CASSSQGLPATNEKLFF. CDR3 coding DNA: TGTGCCAGCTCTTCTCAGGGGCTCCCTGCAACTAATGAAAAACTGTTTTTT. This chain connects TRBV18 to TRBJ1-4, with D possibly TRBD1 on 6 matching bases. The germline CDR1 and CDR2 sequences are KGHSH and LQKENI. V lost 6 bases, J lost 0 bases, and 17 bases lay in between. The CDR3 sequence is 17 residues long.

This chain uses TRBV19 with TRBJ2-2; no definite D call. Germline assignment: CDR1 LNHDA and CDR2 SQIVND (reference sequence). The ends were cut back, 5 bases at V and 3 bases at J, with 16 bases in the middle. The CDR3 extends over 16 amino acids. CDR3 region: CASSPEAISYTGELFF. The CDR3, as DNA: TGTGCCAGTAGTCCAGAGGCAATATCTTACACCGGGGAGCTGTTTTTT. Full variable domain (missing parts from reference TRBV19 and TRBJ2-2): DGGITQSPKYLFRKEGQNVTLSCEQNLNHDAMYWYRQDPGQGLRLIYYSQIVNDFQKGDIAEGYSVSREKKESFPLTVTSAQKNPTAFYLCASSPEAISYTGELFFGEGSRLTVL.

The J gene is TRBJ1-5, the V gene TRBV4-3, with D maybe TRBD1 (5 bases). The CDR3 is made up of 14 amino acids. Germline V gives CDR1 LGHNA, CDR2 YSLEER. V was clipped by 1 base and J by 7 bases, with 11 bases between them. The CDR3 is CASSQGQGEQPQHF. The CDR3 coding sequence is TGCGCCAGCAGCCAAGGGCAGGGTGAGCAGCCCCAGCATTTT.

The rearrangement uses TRBV14 and TRBJ2-7, with D hard to call. The CDR3 extends over 13 amino acids. The germline gives CDR1 SGHDN, CDR2 FVKESK. The V gene lost 1 base and the J gene lost 4 bases, with 8 bases spanning the gap. The CDR3 protein is CASSQGLLYEQYF. Here the CDR3 DNA reads TGTGCCAGCAGCCAAGGGCTCCTTTACGAGCAGTACTTC.

This chain connects TRBV7-6 to TRBJ1-6, with unresolved D. Trimming shortened V by 5 bases and J by 7 bases, and 12 bases separated the two germline ends. Germline V lookup: CDR1 SGHVS, CDR2 FNYEAQ. The CDR3 runs 14 residues. The CDR3 here is CASSHEGGNSPLHF. CDR3 nucleotides: TGTGCCAGCAGCCACGAGGGTGGGAATTCACCCCTCCACTTT.